This passage covers 27 T cell receptor beta chains from one sample sequenced in a study of T-cell reconstitution after alpha-beta-depleted transplantation in children. Preparation of the TCRbeta library was carried out with unique molecular identifiers. Using its own MiXCR run on the PCR reads, TCRdb lists one record per CDR3 protein. The sample carries some 440,000 distinct CDR3 sequences, about a sixth recorded once. Sequences were derived from PBMCs, mostly from graft donor cells, sampled 360 days after TCRalphabeta/CD19-depleted stem cell transplant. These TCRs come from a boy younger than two who had a stem cell transplant for Wiskott-Aldrich syndrome, so the T cells may come from the graft donor.

In this sample, this clonotype turned up a few times. The V gene is TRBV20-1, the J gene TRBJ2-7; the D gene is possibly TRBD1 (5 bases). Germline CDR1 DFQATT, CDR2 SNEGSKA (reference sequence). The ends were cut back, 5 bases at V and 7 bases at J, with 18 bases in the middle. The CDR3 runs 13 residues. The chain's CDR3 is CSAGRPVSGEQYF. CDR3 bases: TGCAGTGCTGGCCGCCCTGTTTCAGGGGAGCAGTACTTC.

This clonotype appeared a few times. The chain uses TRBV10-3 and TRBJ2-1, with D uncertain. Germline assignment: CDR1 ENHRY and CDR2 SYGVKD. V lost 3 bases and J lost 3, with 12 bases in between. CDR3 length: 15 residues. DNA of the CDR3: TGTGCCATCAGTGACAGATATCGGGTCTACAATGAGCAGTTCTTC. Translated: CAISDRYRVYNEQFF.

A few counts support this clonotype. This chain uses TRBV6-2 or TRBV6-3 with TRBJ2-7; 8 nucleotides align to TRBD2. Germline lookup yields CDR1 MNHEY and CDR2 SVGEGT. This CDR3 has 15 amino acids. V lost 2 bases to trimming and J lost 5 bases; unmatched junction nucleotides: 8. CDR3 DNA sequence: TGTGCCAGCAGTTACGACCGGGAGGGAAGGCACGAGCAGTACTTC. This sequence encodes CASSYDREGRHEQYF.

This sequence joins TRBV7-9 and TRBJ2-1, with D perhaps given as TRBD1 or TRBD2 (5 bases each). Germline V gene lookup returns CDR1 SEHNR and CDR2 FQNEAQ (reference sequence). The V and J ends lost 5 bases and 9 bases respectively, with 17 bases between them. This CDR3 comprises 14 residues. The CDR3 DNA is TGTGCCAGCAGCCTGGGGACGTTCTGGGGTGAGCAGTTCTTC. Translating it yields CASSLGTFWGEQFF.

This clonotype was counted a few times. V is TRBV20-1 and J is TRBJ1-4, with 7 bases identical to TRBD1. The V and J ends lost 2 bases and 8 bases, in that order; junction bases with no gene match: 8. CDR1 is DFQATT and CDR2 is SNEGSKA in the germline V gene (reference sequence). The length of the CDR3 is 14 residues. The DNA for the CDR3 is TGCAGTGCTAGAAGGGGGCAGGGAAACGAAAAACTGTTTTTT. It yields the protein CSARRGQGNEKLFF.

This clonotype was seen at least ten times. The CDR3, as DNA: TGTGCCAGCAGGCCGACGGGACTTTATGGCTACACCTTC. This gives the protein CASRPTGLYGYTF. The rearrangement joins TRBV12-3 or TRBV12-4 to TRBJ1-2; D is possibly TRBD1 (5 bases). The CDR3 runs 13 residues. Trimming took 6 bases from V and 5 from J, leaving 13 bases between them.

In this sample, this clonotype turned up a few times. The chain combines TRBV4-1 with TRBJ2-1; possible D gene TRBD2, 7 bases. CDR3 size: 16 residues. The germline V gene encodes CDR1 MGHRA and CDR2 YSYEKL. The ends were cut back, 4 bases at V and 7 bases at J, with 20 bases in the middle. Here the CDR3 DNA reads TGCGCCAGCAGCCCGCCTGGACGGGGGGCCACTAATGAGCAGTTCTTC. Amino acids: CASSPPGRGATNEQFF.

The sample holds a few counts of this clonotype. The genes are TRBV12-3 or TRBV12-4 and TRBJ2-7, with unresolved D. The V end lost 5 bases, the J end lost 0 bases, and 14 bases lay between the germline ends. This CDR3 is built from 15 residues. CDR3: CASSRGRLLSYEQYF. CDR3 DNA: TGTGCCAGCAGTCGAGGACGGTTGCTCTCCTACGAGCAGTACTTC.

Comments on this clonotype: The CDR3 does not close with the conserved phenylalanine or tryptophan, likely indicating a read error. CDR3 bases: TGCGCCAGCAGCTTTGGGACCGGGGAGCTGTTTCTT. Translated, it gives CASSFGTGELFL. The V call is TRBV5-1, the J call TRBJ2-2; unclear D gene. CDR3 length equals 12 residues. The germline V and J ends were trimmed by 2 bases and 5 bases, with 4 bases remaining between them. From germline, CDR1 is SGHRS and CDR2 YFSETQ.

V usage is TRBV2 and J usage is TRBJ2-1, with TRBD2 identical over 7 bases. The CDR3 sequence is 15 residues long. Germline V gives CDR1 SNHLY, CDR2 FYNNEI. The V segment lost 9 bases and the J segment 0 bases; nucleotides outside the gene matches: 8. The CDR3 here is CARASGLISYNEQFF. CDR3 sequence (DNA): TGTGCCAGGGCTAGCGGTTTGATCTCCTACAATGAGCAGTTCTTC.

The V call is TRBV7-6, the J call TRBJ2-7, with D unresolved. Germline V gene data show CDR1 as SGHVS and CDR2 as FNYEAQ. The V and J ends lost 4 bases and 8 bases respectively, with 18 bases between them. The CDR3 is 14 amino acids. The CDR3 loop is CASSSDGSRSKQYF. The CDR3 DNA reads TGTGCCAGCAGCTCGGACGGATCGAGGTCAAAGCAGTACTTC.

The genes are TRBV29-1 and TRBJ2-5, with D unresolved. The CDR3 length is 13 residues. CDR1 and CDR2 (germline): SQVTM, ANQGSEA. Trimming took 1 base from V and 0 from J, leaving 6 bases between them. CDR3 in amino acids: CSVEGEYQETQYF. The CDR3 region has the DNA TGCAGCGTTGAAGGCGAGTACCAAGAGACCCAGTACTTC.

Ten or more counts support this clonotype. The V gene is TRBV12-3 or TRBV12-4, the J gene TRBJ2-2; 14 positions agree with TRBD2. The CDR3 is made up of 15 amino acids. V trimming: 5 bases; J trimming: 6 bases; junction bases outside the gene matches: 2. DNA of the CDR3: TGTGCCAGCAGTCCGGGACTAGCGGGAGCCGGGGAGCTGTTTTTT. Translation: CASSPGLAGAGELFF.

This clonotype appeared a few times. The chain couples TRBV6-1 to TRBJ2-2, with D possibly matching TRBD2 (5 bases). The CDR3 runs to 15 residues. Germline CDR1 MNHNS, CDR2 SASEGT. The ends were cut back, 10 bases at V and 1 base at J, with 16 bases in the middle. The DNA of the CDR3 is TGTGCCATTCAACGGACTCGGAAGAACACCGGGGAGCTGTTTTTT. It translates to CAIQRTRKNTGELFF.

This clonotype was picked up a small number of times. This chain joins TRBV4-1 and TRBJ2-3; D is uncertain. The V gene lost 1 base and the J gene lost 2 bases, with 10 bases spanning the gap. The CDR3 runs 15 residues. Germline loops: CDR1 MGHRA, CDR2 YSYEKL. CDR3 region: CASSQGFGTTDTQYF. The CDR3 DNA follows: TGCGCCAGCAGCCAAGGTTTCGGTACCACAGATACGCAGTATTTT.

This clonotype was detected a few times. This CDR3 reads CSARDPRTDTQYF. The CDR3, as DNA: TGCAGTGCTAGAGATCCCCGCACAGATACGCAGTATTTT. The genes are TRBV20-1 and TRBJ2-3; D not resolved. This CDR3 contains 13 residues. Germline CDR1 and CDR2: DFQATT and SNEGSKA (reference sequence). Trimming took off 0 bases at V and 1 base at J, with 5 bases between the two ends.

The CDR3 nucleotides are TGCAGTGCAGCCGGGACCTACGAGCAGTACTTC. It yields the protein CSAAGTYEQYF. The chain links TRBV20-1 to TRBJ2-7, with D tentatively TRBD2 (5 bases). CDR3 size: 11 residues. V lost 6 bases to trimming and J lost 2 bases, with 8 bases between them. Germline CDR1 DFQATT, CDR2 SNEGSKA (reference sequence).

This clonotype was seen a handful of times. The chain couples TRBV19 to TRBJ2-5, with no clear D. Germline CDR1 LNHDA, CDR2 SQIVND (reference sequence). CDR3 size: 12 residues. With 7 bases removed from V and 0 bases from J, the gap between germline ends came to 6 bases. This chain's CDR3 is CASKADQETQYF. DNA of the CDR3: TGTGCCAGTAAGGCAGACCAAGAGACCCAGTACTTC. Filled out from reference TRBV19 and TRBJ2-5, the complete variable domain reads DGGITQSPKYLFRKEGQNVTLSCEQNLNHDAMYWYRQDPGQGLRLIYYSQIVNDFQKGDIAEGYSVSREKKESFPLTVTSAQKNPTAFYLCASKADQETQYFGPGTRLLVL.

This clonotype was counted between two and nine times. CDR3: CASSYRGGVTEAFF. Written as DNA, the CDR3 is TGTGCCAGCAGTTACAGGGGCGGGGTCACTGAAGCTTTCTTT. The chain couples TRBV6-5 to TRBJ1-1; tentatively, D is TRBD1 (5 bases). V was cut by 2 bases and J by 4 bases, with 11 bases left in between. This CDR3 is 14 amino acids long. The germline gives CDR1 MNHEY, CDR2 SVGAGI.

In its sample, this clonotype was seen a few times. The chain has TRBV6-1 and TRBJ2-5; possibly TRBD1 or TRBD2 for D (5 bases each). The V end lost 5 bases, the J end lost 3 bases, and 13 bases lay between the germline ends. The germline V gene encodes CDR1 MNHNS and CDR2 SASEGT. This CDR3 spans 14 amino acids. In DNA form, the CDR3 reads TGTGCCAGCAGTCGCCGGGACGGAAAAGAGACCCAGTACTTC. Amino acids: CASSRRDGKETQYF.

This chain links TRBV7-9 with TRBJ1-1, with D uncertain. V was clipped by 4 bases and J by 2 bases, with 8 bases between them. The CDR3 runs 13 residues. Germline assignment: CDR1 SEHNR and CDR2 FQNEAQ (reference sequence). This CDR3 is CASSSRQNTEAFF. The CDR3 nucleotides read TGTGCCAGCAGCTCCCGGCAAAACACTGAAGCTTTCTTT.

The chain has TRBV12-3 or TRBV12-4 and TRBJ1-4; weak D call: TRBD1 (6 bases). Trimming left V 7 bases short and J 7 bases short, with 22 bases between. The CDR3 is made up of 16 amino acids. The CDR3 DNA follows: TGTGCCAGCAAACCAGAGAATAGGGGGTTGGGTGAAAAACTGTTTTTT. Protein sequence: CASKPENRGLGEKLFF.

This sequence joins TRBV10-3 and TRBJ2-7; 9 nucleotides align to TRBD2. The junction had 10 bases not matched to a gene; V was cut back by 6 bases and J by 7 bases. There are 14 residues in the CDR3. From germline, CDR1 is ENHRY and CDR2 SYGVKD. CDR3 in DNA: TGTGCCATCAGAACCGGGACTAGCCCGGGGGAGCAGTACTTC. Encoded protein: CAIRTGTSPGEQYF.

In its sample, this clonotype was seen many times. The chain uses TRBV6-5 and TRBJ1-5; 7 bases fit TRBD1. Germline values: CDR1 MNHEY, CDR2 SVGAGI. The V and J ends lost 2 bases and 7 bases, in that order; junction bases with no gene match: 5. This CDR3 is built from 14 residues. The DNA of the CDR3 is TGTGCCAGCAGTTACCGACAGGGATCCCAGCCCCAGCATTTT. The encoded protein is CASSYRQGSQPQHF.

V usage is TRBV9 and J usage is TRBJ2-1; TRBD1 or TRBD2 may be the D gene (6 bases each). This CDR3 spans 18 amino acids. Between the trimmed V and J ends, which lost 0 bases and 4 bases, there was a span of 20 bases. Germline V gene lookup returns CDR1 SGDLS and CDR2 YYNGEE. CDR3 amino acids: CASSVAILGGREYNEQFF. The CDR3, as DNA: TGTGCCAGCAGCGTAGCAATTCTTGGGGGGCGAGAGTACAATGAGCAGTTCTTC.

This clonotype showed up just a few times. This chain's CDR3 is CASSTGHSTGELFF. As DNA, the CDR3 is TGCGCCAGCAGCACTGGACATTCCACCGGGGAGCTGTTTTTT. The genes are TRBV5-1 and TRBJ2-2, with D perhaps TRBD1 (5 bases). Per the germline V gene, CDR1 is SGHRS and CDR2 is YFSETQ. The CDR3 totals 14 residues. Between the trimmed V and J ends, which lost 4 bases and 4 bases, there was a span of 11 bases.

This CDR3 reads CASSIWKSTDTQYF. The CDR3 nucleotides read TGTGCCAGTAGTATATGGAAGAGTACAGATACGCAGTATTTT. V usage is TRBV19 and J usage is TRBJ2-3; D gene ambiguous. The CDR3 loop spans 14 amino acids. In germline, CDR1 is LNHDA, CDR2 SQIVND (reference sequence). Trimming shortened V by 2 bases and J by 3 bases, and 9 bases separated the two germline ends.